Below are 23 T cell receptor beta chains sequenced from a single sample in a study of blood T cell repertoires in COVID-19. The assay was immunoSEQ multiplex PCR, and TCRdb's table has in-frame clones only and misses some. The repertoire holds 350,000 to 400,000 clones, with roughly nine tenths as singletons. The sequenced material came from PBMCs or T cells enriched from blood (not recorded which). Source of these receptors: a woman in her forties who had been exposed to COVID-19.

This chain uses TRBV5-6 with TRBJ1-1; no reliable D call. This CDR3 is 15 amino acids long. Trimming took off 1 base at V and 2 bases at J, with 12 bases between the two ends. Germline values: CDR1 SGHDT, CDR2 YYEEEE. CDR3 region: CASSLLPGGNTEAFF. In nucleotides, the CDR3 is TGTGCCAGCAGCTTGCTTCCAGGAGGTAACACTGAAGCTTTCTTT. Full variable domain (outside the CDR3, taken from reference TRBV5-6 and TRBJ1-1): DAGVTQSPTHLIKTRGQQVTLRCSPKSGHDTVSWYQQALGQGPQFIFQYYEEEERQRGNFPDRFSGHQFPNYSSELNVNALLLGDSALYLCASSLLPGGNTEAFFGQGTRLTVV.

This rearrangement joins TRBV7-3 to TRBJ2-5; 8 bases fit TRBD2. Germline values: CDR1 SGHTA, CDR2 FQGTGA. V was pared by 1 base and J by 5 bases, with 6 bases of the junction left unmatched. The CDR3 sequence is 15 residues long. CDR3 region: CASSLSRGGFETQYF. The DNA of the CDR3 is TGTGCCAGCAGCTTAAGTCGCGGGGGGTTTGAGACCCAGTACTTC.

The chain has TRBV7-8 and TRBJ2-7; D uncertain. CDR1 is SGHVS, CDR2 FQNEAQ, per germline. CDR3 length: 12 amino acids. V lost 5 bases, J lost 0 bases, and 5 bases lay in between. The CDR3 reads CASSPLSYEQYF. The CDR3 nucleotides are TGTGCCAGCAGCCCCCTCTCCTACGAGCAGTACTTC.

The V call is TRBV5-1, the J call TRBJ1-1, with 7 nucleotides matching TRBD1. There are 15 residues in the CDR3. In germline, CDR1 is SGHRS, CDR2 YFSETQ. Unmatched junction bases numbered 7, after V lost 2 bases and J lost 3 bases. Written as DNA, the CDR3 is TGCGCCAGCAGCTTTGGCCCGGGACAGCACACTGAAGCTTTCTTT. This translates into CASSFGPGQHTEAFF.

The chain combines TRBV6-4 with TRBJ2-3; D unresolved. Trimming took 6 bases from V and 0 from J, leaving 16 bases between them. The CDR3 has 16 amino acids. Per germline, CDR1 MRHNA and CDR2 SNTAGT. The CDR3 nucleotides read TGTGCCAGCAGCCCCCTTTCCGACGGGAGCACAGATACGCAGTATTTT. It encodes CASSPLSDGSTDTQYF.

V gene TRBV27 combines with J gene TRBJ2-7, with 9 bases that match TRBD1. Germline V CDR1 and CDR2: MNHEY, SMNVEV (reference sequence). The CDR3 is 15 amino acids. The J segment lost 6 bases and the V segment lost 1 base, leaving 7 bases of the junction unmatched. The CDR3 loop reads CASSLYRDRVSEQYF. The CDR3 DNA reads TGTGCCAGCAGTTTATACCGGGACAGGGTCAGCGAGCAGTACTTC.

The chain recombines TRBV24-1 with TRBJ2-5, with 14 nucleotides matching TRBD2. CDR1 is KGHDR and CDR2 is SFDVKD in the germline V gene. This CDR3 is built from 17 residues. The junction had 8 bases not matched to a gene; V was cut back by 4 bases and J by 5 bases. Here the CDR3 reads CATSDQGLAGAGETQYF. The DNA for the CDR3 is TGTGCCACCAGTGACCAGGGACTAGCGGGAGCTGGGGAGACCCAGTACTTC.

This clone was seen many times. J is TRBJ1-6 and V is TRBV7-2; the D is unclear. The CDR3 contains 15 residues. V was shortened by 1 base and J by 6 bases, with 10 bases between the two germline ends. The germline CDR1 and CDR2 sequences are SGHTA and FQGNSA. The CDR3 here is CASSLDPATNSPLHF. The CDR3 DNA reads TGTGCCAGCAGCTTAGATCCCGCTACTAATTCACCCCTCCACTTT. The full variable domain, completed using reference TRBV7-2 and TRBJ1-6, is GAGVSQSPSNKVTEKGKDVELRCDPISGHTALYWYRQSLGQGLEFLIYFQGNSAPDKSGLPSDRFSAERTGGSVSTLTIQRTQQEDSAVYLCASSLDPATNSPLHFGNGTRLTVT.

The V call is TRBV5-4, the J call TRBJ2-6, with 10 bases matching TRBD1. Germline CDR1 SGHNT, CDR2 YYREEE (reference sequence). The CDR3 runs 19 residues. V was pared by 4 bases and J by 1 base, with 11 bases of the junction left unmatched. CDR3 loop: CASSPGRWTGGSGANVLTF. CDR3 coding DNA: TGTGCCAGCAGCCCGGGGAGATGGACAGGGGGATCTGGGGCCAACGTCCTGACTTTC. Drawing the rest from reference TRBV5-4 and TRBJ2-6, the complete variable domain is ETGVTQSPTHLIKTRGQQVTLRCSSQSGHNTVSWYQQALGQGPQFIFQYYREEENGRGNFPPRFSGLQFPNYSSELNVNALELDDSALYLCASSPGRWTGGSGANVLTFGAGSRLTVL.

This clone was detected once. This chain uses TRBV30 with TRBJ1-3, with a possible D match to TRBD1 (5 bases). Germline values: CDR1 GTSNPN, CDR2 SVGIG (reference sequence). The CDR3 runs to 11 residues. V was pared by 4 bases and J by 8 bases, with 9 bases between. CDR3 nucleotide sequence: TGTGCCTGGAAGCCGGGGGACACCATATATTTT. Its translation: CAWKPGDTIYF.

The chain links TRBV5-4 to TRBJ1-2; 10 bases map to TRBD1. The ends lost 3 bases at V and 0 bases at J; junction bases unmatched: 2. CDR1 and CDR2 (germline): SGHNT, YYREEE (reference sequence). This CDR3 has 15 amino acids. The CDR3 DNA reads TGTGCCAGCAGCTCCGGACAGGGGGCTAACTATGGCTACACCTTC. Its protein product is CASSSGQGANYGYTF.

The J gene is TRBJ1-2, the V gene TRBV30; TRBD1 matches 8 bases. Losses at the gene ends were 2 bases for V and 3 bases for J; bases not matched to a gene: 2. There are 13 residues in the CDR3. Germline V gene lookup returns CDR1 GTSNPN and CDR2 SVGIG (reference sequence). The CDR3 is CAWSTGQDYGYTF. CDR3 nucleotides: TGTGCCTGGAGTACGGGACAGGACTATGGCTACACCTTC.

The gene calls are TRBV29-1 and TRBJ2-2, with 7 bases lining up with TRBD1. Germline trimming cut 4 bases from V and 6 bases from J; bases unmatched to any gene: 11. Per germline, CDR1 SQVTM and CDR2 ANQGSEA. The CDR3 runs to 15 residues. In DNA, the CDR3 is TGCAGCGTTGGAAGAGGGGGCTTTAGGGCCGGGGAGCTGTTTTTT. This translates into CSVGRGGFRAGELFF.

The chain employs TRBV7-6 and TRBJ2-5, with D possibly matching TRBD1 (5 bases). Trimming stripped 0 bases from V and 3 bases from J, with 11 bases between. The CDR3 runs 15 residues. Germline lookup yields CDR1 SGHVS and CDR2 FNYEAQ. The CDR3 coding sequence is TGTGCCAGCAGCTTAGCTGGGGCCGGTAAAGAGACCCAGTACTTC. Residues: CASSLAGAGKETQYF.

The CDR3 protein is CASSRSQGLTGELFF. The CDR3 region has the DNA TGTGCCAGCAGCAGGTCCCAGGGACTCACCGGGGAGCTGTTTTTT. V gene TRBV6-5 combines with J gene TRBJ2-2, with D possibly TRBD2 on 6 matching bases. CDR1 is MNHEY and CDR2 is SVGAGI in the germline V gene. The CDR3 sequence is 15 residues long. Trimming left V 6 bases short and J 4 bases short, with 15 bases between.

This chain links TRBV5-1 with TRBJ2-7; D might be TRBD2 (5 bases). Germline V CDR1 and CDR2: SGHRS, YFSETQ. The CDR3 loop spans 14 amino acids. Trimming shortened V by 5 bases and J by 0 bases, and 12 bases separated the two germline ends. The CDR3 region has the DNA TGCGCCAGCAGGACGGTCGGGGTCTCCTACGAGCAGTACTTC. The encoded protein is CASRTVGVSYEQYF. Combining the CDR3 with reference TRBV5-1 and TRBJ2-7 gives the whole variable domain KAGVTQTPRYLIKTRGQQVTLSCSPISGHRSVSWYQQTPGQGLQFLFEYFSETQRNKGNFPGRFSGRQFSNSRSEMNVSTLELGDSALYLCASRTVGVSYEQYFGPGTRLTVT.

With regard to this clone: In the same sample, other DNA sequences code for this CDR3. The chain couples TRBV12-3 or TRBV12-4 to TRBJ1-3, with D unclear. The V and J ends lost 5 bases and 0 bases respectively, with 2 bases between them. This CDR3 is 12 amino acids long. The CDR3 loop is CASSLSGNTIYF. CDR3 coding DNA: TGTGCCAGCAGTCTCTCTGGAAACACCATATATTTT.

The CDR3 spells CAYEGNSPLHF. As DNA, the CDR3 is TGTGCCTACGAGGGTAATTCACCCCTCCACTTT. The J gene is TRBJ1-6, the V gene TRBV30, with D hard to call. V gave up 7 bases and J gave up 6 bases, with 7 bases separating them. The CDR3 is made up of 11 amino acids. The germline V gene has CDR1 GTSNPN and CDR2 SVGIG (reference sequence).

The V gene is TRBV7-3, the J gene TRBJ2-3; tentative D call: TRBD2 (6 bases). The length of the CDR3 is 15 residues. V lost 5 bases, J lost 4 bases, and 16 bases lay in between. Germline CDR1 SGHTA, CDR2 FQGTGA. CDR3 amino acids: CASSASLRRADTQYF. CDR3 nucleotide sequence: TGTGCCAGCAGCGCGTCTCTCCGGAGGGCAGATACGCAGTATTTT.

The rearrangement joins TRBV14 to TRBJ1-6; TRBD1 matches 7 bases. Germline CDR1 is SGHDN and CDR2 is FVKESK. V lost 4 bases and J lost 3; bases outside the gene matches: 6. The CDR3 sequence is 16 residues long. The CDR3 region has the DNA TGTGCCAGCAGCCTCCTACAGGGGAACTATAATTCACCCCTCCACTTT. Its translation: CASSLLQGNYNSPLHF.

There are many counts of this clone. The chain employs TRBV20-1 and TRBJ2-7, with 12 bases matching TRBD2. The CDR3 spans 16 residues. V trimming: 3 bases; J trimming: 3 bases; junction bases outside the gene matches: 9. CDR1 DFQATT and CDR2 SNEGSKA come from the germline V gene (reference sequence). CDR3 nucleotide sequence: TGCAGTGCTAGTAGGGCTAGCGGGGGGGCAGACTACGAGCAGTACTTC. Residues: CSASRASGGADYEQYF.

V usage is TRBV30 and J usage is TRBJ2-1, with 8 nucleotides matching TRBD2. The CDR3 has 13 amino acids. Germline values: CDR1 GTSNPN, CDR2 SVGIG (reference sequence). The ends lost 5 bases at V and 9 bases at J; junction bases unmatched: 9. CDR3 amino acids: CAWQQRGLGEQFF. CDR3 nucleotide sequence: TGTGCCTGGCAACAGCGGGGGCTGGGTGAGCAGTTCTTC.

The rearrangement uses TRBV5-5 and TRBJ1-2; 11 bases align to TRBD1. The V and J ends lost 4 bases and 8 bases, in that order; junction bases with no gene match: 7. Germline V CDR1 and CDR2: SGHKS, YYEKEE (reference sequence). The CDR3 is 14 amino acids. CDR3 coding DNA: TGTGCCAGCAGCCTCTGGGACAGGGGGGGCGGCTACACCTTC. Protein sequence: CASSLWDRGGGYTF.